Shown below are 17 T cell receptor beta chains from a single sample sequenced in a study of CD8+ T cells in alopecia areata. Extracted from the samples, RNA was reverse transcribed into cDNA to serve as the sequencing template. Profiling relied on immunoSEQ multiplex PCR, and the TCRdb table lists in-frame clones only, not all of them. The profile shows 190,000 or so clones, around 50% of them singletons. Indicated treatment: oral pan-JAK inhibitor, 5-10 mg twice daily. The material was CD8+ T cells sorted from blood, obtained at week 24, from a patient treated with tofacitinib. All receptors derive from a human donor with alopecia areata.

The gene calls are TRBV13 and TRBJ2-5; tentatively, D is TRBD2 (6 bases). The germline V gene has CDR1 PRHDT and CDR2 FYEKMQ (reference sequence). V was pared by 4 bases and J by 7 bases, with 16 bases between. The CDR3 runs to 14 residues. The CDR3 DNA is TGTGCCAGCAGCTCCGGGACTCCTGGGGGGACCCAGTACTTC. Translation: CASSSGTPGGTQYF.

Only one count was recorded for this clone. CDR3 in DNA: TGTGCCAGCAGCGTAGCACAGGCGGGATACGAGCAGTACTTC. Its translation is CASSVAQAGYEQYF. The gene calls are TRBV9 and TRBJ2-7, with a possible D match to TRBD2 (6 bases). The CDR3 totals 14 residues. The germline V gene encodes CDR1 SGDLS and CDR2 YYNGEE. Trimming cost V 0 bases and J 4 bases, with 11 bases left between them.

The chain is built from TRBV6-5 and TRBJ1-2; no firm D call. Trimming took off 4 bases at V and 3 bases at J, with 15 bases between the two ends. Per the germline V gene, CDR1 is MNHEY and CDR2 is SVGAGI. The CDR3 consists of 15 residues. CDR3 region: CASSFAALGDYGYTF. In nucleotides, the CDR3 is TGTGCCAGCAGTTTCGCGGCACTAGGAGACTATGGCTACACCTTC.

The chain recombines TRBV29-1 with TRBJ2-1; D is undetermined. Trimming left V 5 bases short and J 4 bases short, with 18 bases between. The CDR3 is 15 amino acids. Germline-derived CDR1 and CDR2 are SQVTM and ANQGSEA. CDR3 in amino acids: CSVRWQSQVYNEQFF. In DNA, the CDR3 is TGCAGCGTTAGGTGGCAGTCCCAAGTATACAATGAGCAGTTCTTC.

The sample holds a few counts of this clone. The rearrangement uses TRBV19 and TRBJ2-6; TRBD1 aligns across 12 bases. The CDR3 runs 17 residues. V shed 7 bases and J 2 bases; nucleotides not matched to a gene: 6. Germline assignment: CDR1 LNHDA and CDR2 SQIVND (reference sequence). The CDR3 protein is CASTYRDRGPGANVLTF. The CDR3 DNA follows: TGTGCCAGTACTTACCGGGACAGGGGGCCTGGGGCCAACGTCCTGACTTTC.

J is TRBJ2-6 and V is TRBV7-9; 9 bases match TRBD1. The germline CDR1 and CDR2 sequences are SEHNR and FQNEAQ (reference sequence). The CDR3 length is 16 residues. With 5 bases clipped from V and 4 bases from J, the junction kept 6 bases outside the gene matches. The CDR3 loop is CASSVTGGDGANVLTF. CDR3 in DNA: TGTGCCAGCAGCGTCACAGGGGGCGACGGGGCCAACGTCCTGACTTTC.

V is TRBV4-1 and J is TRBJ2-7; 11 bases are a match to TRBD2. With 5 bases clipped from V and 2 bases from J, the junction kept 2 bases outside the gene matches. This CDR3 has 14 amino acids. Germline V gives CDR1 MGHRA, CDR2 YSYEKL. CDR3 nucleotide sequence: TGCGCCAGCAGCGGGACTAGCGGTCCCTACGAGCAGTACTTC. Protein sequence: CASSGTSGPYEQYF.

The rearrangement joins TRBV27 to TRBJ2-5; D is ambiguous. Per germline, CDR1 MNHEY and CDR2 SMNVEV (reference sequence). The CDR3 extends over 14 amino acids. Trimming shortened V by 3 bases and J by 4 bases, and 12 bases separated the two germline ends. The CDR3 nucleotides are TGTGCCAGCAGTTTGTTCGCCGACACAGAGACCCAGTACTTC. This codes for CASSLFADTETQYF.

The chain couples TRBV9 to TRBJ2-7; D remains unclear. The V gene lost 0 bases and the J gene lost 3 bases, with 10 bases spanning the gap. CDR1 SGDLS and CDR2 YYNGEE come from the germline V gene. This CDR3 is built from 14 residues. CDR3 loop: CASSVGNSYYEQYF. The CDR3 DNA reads TGTGCCAGCAGCGTAGGGAACAGCTACTACGAGCAGTACTTC.

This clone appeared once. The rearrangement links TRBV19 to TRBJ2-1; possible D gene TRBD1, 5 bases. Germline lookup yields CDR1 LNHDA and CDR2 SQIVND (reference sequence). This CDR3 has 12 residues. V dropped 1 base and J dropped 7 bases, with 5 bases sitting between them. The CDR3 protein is CASSIGTNEQFF. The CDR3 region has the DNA TGTGCCAGTAGTATAGGGACAAATGAGCAGTTCTTC.

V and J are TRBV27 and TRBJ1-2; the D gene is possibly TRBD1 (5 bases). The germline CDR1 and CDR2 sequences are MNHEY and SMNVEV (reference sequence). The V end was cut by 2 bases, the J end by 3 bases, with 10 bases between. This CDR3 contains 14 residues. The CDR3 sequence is CASSLGAGHYGYTF. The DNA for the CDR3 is TGTGCCAGCAGTTTAGGAGCAGGGCACTATGGCTACACCTTC.

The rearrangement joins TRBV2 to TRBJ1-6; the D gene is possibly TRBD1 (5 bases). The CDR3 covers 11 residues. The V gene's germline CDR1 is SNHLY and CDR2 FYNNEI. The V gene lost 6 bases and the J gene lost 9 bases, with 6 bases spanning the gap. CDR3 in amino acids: CASRGGSPLHF. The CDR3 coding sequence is TGTGCCAGCAGGGGGGGTTCACCCCTCCACTTT.

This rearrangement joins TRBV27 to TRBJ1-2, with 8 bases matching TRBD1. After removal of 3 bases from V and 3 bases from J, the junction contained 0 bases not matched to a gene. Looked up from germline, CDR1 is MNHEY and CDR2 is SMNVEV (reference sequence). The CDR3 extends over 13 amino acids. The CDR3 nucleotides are TGTGCCAGCAGTTTGGGACAGGACTATGGCTACACCTTC. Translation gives CASSLGQDYGYTF.

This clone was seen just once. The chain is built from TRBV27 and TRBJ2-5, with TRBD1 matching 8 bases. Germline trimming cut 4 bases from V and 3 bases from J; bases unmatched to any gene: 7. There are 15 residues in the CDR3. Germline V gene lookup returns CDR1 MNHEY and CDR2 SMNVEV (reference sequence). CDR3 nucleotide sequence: TGTGCCAGCAGTTCAGGGGGCGGAAAAAAAGAGACCCAGTACTTC. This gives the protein CASSSGGGKKETQYF.

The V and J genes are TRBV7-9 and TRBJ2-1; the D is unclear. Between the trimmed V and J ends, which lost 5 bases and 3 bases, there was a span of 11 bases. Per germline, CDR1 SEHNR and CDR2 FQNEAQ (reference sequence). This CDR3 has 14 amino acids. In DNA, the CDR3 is TGTGCCAGCAGCCCCCCAGAGGACTACAATGAGCAGTTCTTC. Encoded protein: CASSPPEDYNEQFF.

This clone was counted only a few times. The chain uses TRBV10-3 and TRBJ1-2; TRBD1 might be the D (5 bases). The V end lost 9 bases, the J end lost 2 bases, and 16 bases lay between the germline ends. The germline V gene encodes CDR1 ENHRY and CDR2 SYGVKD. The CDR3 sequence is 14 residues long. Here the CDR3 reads CAIGDQGANYGYTF. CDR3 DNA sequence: TGTGCCATAGGAGACCAGGGTGCGAACTATGGCTACACCTTC.

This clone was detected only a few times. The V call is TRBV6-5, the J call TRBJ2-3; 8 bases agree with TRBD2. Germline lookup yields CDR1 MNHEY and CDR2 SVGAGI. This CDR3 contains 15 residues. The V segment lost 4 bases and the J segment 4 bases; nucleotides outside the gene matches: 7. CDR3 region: CASSSGTRSPDTQYF. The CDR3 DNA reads TGTGCCAGCAGTTCCGGGACTAGGAGCCCAGATACGCAGTATTTT.